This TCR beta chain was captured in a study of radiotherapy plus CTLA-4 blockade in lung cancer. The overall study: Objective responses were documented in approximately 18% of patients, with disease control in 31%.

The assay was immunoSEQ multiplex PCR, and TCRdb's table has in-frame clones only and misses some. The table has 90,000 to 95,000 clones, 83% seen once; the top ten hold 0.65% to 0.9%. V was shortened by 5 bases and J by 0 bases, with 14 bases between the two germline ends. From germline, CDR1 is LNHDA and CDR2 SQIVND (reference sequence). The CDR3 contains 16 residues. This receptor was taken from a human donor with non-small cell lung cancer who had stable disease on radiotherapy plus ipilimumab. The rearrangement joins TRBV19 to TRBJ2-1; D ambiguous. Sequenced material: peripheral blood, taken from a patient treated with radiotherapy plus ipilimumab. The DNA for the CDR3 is TGTGCCAGTAGTTCTCAAGGCGTCAGCTCCTACAATGAGCAGTTCTTC. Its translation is CASSSQGVSSYNEQFF.